The entry that follows covers one T cell receptor (beta chain) sequence. Its antigen is undetermined. CDR3 size: 15 residues. Germline V gene data show CDR1 as SNHLY and CDR2 as FYNNEI. Trimming took 3 bases from V and 9 from J; bases not matched to a gene: 8. The table came from immunoSEQ multiplex PCR; TCRdb's copy has only in-frame clones and leaves some out. The data hold about 130,000 clones, with 80% to 90% observed a single time. These data originate in a study of T cell responses to AZD1222 COVID-19 vaccine. Overall study results and limits: No day 14 peak samples; only post-peak repertoires were characterized. As reported, nearly half of all spike-specific TCRs target variant regions that are unmutated.

The sequence derives from an adult in good health. V usage is TRBV2 and J usage is TRBJ1-4; TRBD1 agrees at 9 bases. The source material was peripheral blood, sampled on day 0 of MenACWY control vaccination. CDR3 nucleotide sequence: TGTGCCAGCAGTGAGTTAGGACAGGGGCCGCAAAAACTGTTTTTT. Amino acids: CASSELGQGPQKLFF. The full variable domain, in which reference TRBV2 and TRBJ1-4 provide the parts outside the CDR3, is EPEVTQTPSHQVTQMGQEVILRCVPISNHLYFYWYRQILGQKVEFLVSFYNNEISEKSEIFDDQFSVERPDGSNFTLKIRSTKLEDSAMYFCASSELGQGPQKLFFGSGTQLSVL.